This T cell receptor beta chain was identified in a study of vaccination effects on CD4 cells after COVID-19. Study overall: Peptide-pool stimulation followed by sequencing identified expanded antigen-specific CD4+ clonotypes in the ViraFEST assay. Study-wide points: Convalescent patients were scarce, and early post-infection timepoints were absent.

Having been cultured for roughly 10 days, the cells underwent CD4+ T cell isolation. Prior SARS-CoV-2 infection was absent in the vaccine recipients, as shown by negative nucleocapsid antibodies. Cultures got half-medium changes with IL-2 on days 3 and 7. Here immunoSEQ multiplex PCR was the method, and the copy in TCRdb shows in-frame clones only, minus some. The sample has some 50,000 clones, approximately 65% seen once. Trimming pared 0 bases from V and 2 bases from J, leaving 8 bases between. Per germline, CDR1 LGHDT and CDR2 YNNKEL (reference sequence). This CDR3 spans 14 amino acids. This clone was picked up many times. What it recognizes is unknown.

The specimen comprised CD4+ T cells from PBMCs cultured without peptide, sampled before COVID-19 vaccination. The TCR sequence derives from a human donor who received a COVID-19 vaccine. The genes are TRBV3-1 (or the pseudogene TRBV3-2) and TRBJ2-7, with D unclear. For the CDR3, the DNA is TGTGCCAGCAGCCAAGATTCCTTTACCTACGAGCAGTACTTC. Translated, it gives CASSQDSFTYEQYF.